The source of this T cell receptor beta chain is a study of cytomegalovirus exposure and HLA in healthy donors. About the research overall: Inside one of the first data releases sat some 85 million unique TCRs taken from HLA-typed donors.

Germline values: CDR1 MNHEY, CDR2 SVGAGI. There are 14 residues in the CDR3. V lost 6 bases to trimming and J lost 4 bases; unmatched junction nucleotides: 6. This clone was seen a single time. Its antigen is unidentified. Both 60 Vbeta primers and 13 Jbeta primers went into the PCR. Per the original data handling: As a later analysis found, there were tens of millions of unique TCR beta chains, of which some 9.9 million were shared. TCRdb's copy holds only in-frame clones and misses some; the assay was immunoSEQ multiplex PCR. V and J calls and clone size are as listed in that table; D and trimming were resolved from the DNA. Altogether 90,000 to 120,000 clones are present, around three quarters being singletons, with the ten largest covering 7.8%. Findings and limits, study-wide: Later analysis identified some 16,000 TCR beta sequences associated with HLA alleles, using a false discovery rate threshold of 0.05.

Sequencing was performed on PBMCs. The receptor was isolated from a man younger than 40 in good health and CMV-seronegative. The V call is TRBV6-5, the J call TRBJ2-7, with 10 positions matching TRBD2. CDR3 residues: CASRPGLASYEQYF. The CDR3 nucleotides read TGTGCCAGCAGGCCGGGACTAGCGAGTTACGAGCAGTACTTC.